This TCR beta chain came from a study of human T cells and chemical hapten exposure. Study information: DPC at 2% was the sensitizing agent, placed on roughly 2 cm by roughly 2 cm of upper inner arm skin. Patients, mostly women, had alopecia areata, alopecia totalis or alopecia universalis. General study findings and limits: Versus controls, significantly more large CDR3 similarity clusters arose from expanded TCRs.

The CDR3 contains 15 residues. Germline CDR1 SGHTA, CDR2 FQGNSA. The V end was cut by 2 bases, the J end by 7 bases, with 17 bases between. One entry per CDR3 protein results from TCRdb running MiXCR on the RACE reads. Of approximately 320,000 distinct CDR3 sequences in the sample, over 5% were seen once. With respect to this clonotype: Its antigen is unidentified.

Stated time point: pre-sensitization, week 0. The treatment is: therapeutic diphenylcyclopropenone sensitization with weekly scalp DPC. The clonotype comes from a woman in her late teens or twenties with alopecia areata. Some clones in this sample may be carry-over from other donors' samples. V and J are TRBV7-2 and TRBJ1-2; D is ambiguous. The specimen comprised whole blood, sampled in connection with sensitization to the hapten diphenylcyclopropenone (DPC). In nucleotides, the CDR3 is TGTGCCAGCAGCTTAATGGCTAGCTCCCTGGGTGGCTACACCTTC. It is translated as CASSLMASSLGGYTF. Full variable domain (missing parts from reference TRBV7-2 and TRBJ1-2): GAGVSQSPSNKVTEKGKDVELRCDPISGHTALYWYRQSLGQGLEFLIYFQGNSAPDKSGLPSDRFSAERTGGSVSTLTIQRTQQEDSAVYLCASSLMASSLGGYTFGSGTRLTVV.